This T cell receptor (beta chain) is drawn from a study of OX40 agonist ivuxolimab in advanced cancers. Whole-study context: Patient treatment consisted of intravenous ivuxolimab administration every 2 weeks at 0.01 to 10 mg/kg. A mean age of approximately 64 years, range about 20 to 79, was recorded, and around 85% were male.

CDR1 and CDR2 (germline): MDHEN, SYDVKM. Trimming cost V 6 bases and J 11 bases, with 13 bases left between them. The CDR3 is 11 residues long. Patients had blood sampled at baseline and again on cycle 4 day 1 and cycle 7 day 1. In regard to this clone: Its antigen is as yet unknown.

Here immunoSEQ multiplex PCR was the method, and the copy in TCRdb shows in-frame clones only, minus some. The table shows approximately 84,000 clones, with about 90% occurring only once. Study-level findings and limits: Partial responders at 0.1-3.0 mg/kg had among the lowest clonal expansion.

The rearrangement joins TRBV28 to TRBJ1-1, with D possibly TRBD1 on 6 matching bases. The TCR originated in an adult with an advanced solid tumor such as melanoma, head and neck, liver or kidney cancer. The sequencing here drew on CD4+ or CD8+ T cells sorted from blood, taken in a trial of the OX40 agonist ivuxolimab. The CDR3 DNA reads as TGTGCCAGCAGGGTGGGGGGGGCGGCTTTCTTT. Translation gives CASRVGGAAFF.